A single sample is the source of the 14 T cell receptor beta chains below, sequenced in a study of spatial heterogeneity in lung cancer. TCRdb called the 5' RACE reads again in MiXCR, with one record for every CDR3 protein. This sample yields about 10,000 distinct CDR3 sequences, of which 20% to 25% are seen a single time; roughly 3.8% belongs to the top ten. Time point denoted: blood at routine non-recurrence follow-up after resection. Here the sequenced sample was PBMCs, taken at follow-up. These receptors all stem from a female donor with early-stage non-small cell lung cancer.

The rearrangement uses TRBV6-2 or TRBV6-3 and TRBJ2-7; D is perhaps TRBD1 (6 bases). The CDR3 has 13 amino acids. The germline V gene has CDR1 MNHEY and CDR2 SVGEGT. V was clipped by 8 bases and J by 2 bases, with 13 bases between them. CDR3 nucleotides: TGTGCCAGCCGAAGGGGGTCCGCCTACGAGCAGTACTTC. Translation: CASRRGSAYEQYF.

The V gene is TRBV7-2, the J gene TRBJ2-5; unclear D gene. Trimming left V 1 base short and J 0 bases short, with 6 bases between. The CDR3 has 14 residues. Per the germline V gene, CDR1 is SGHTA and CDR2 is FQGNSA. The CDR3 protein is CASSLGFHQETQYF. The DNA for the CDR3 is TGTGCCAGCAGCTTAGGGTTCCACCAAGAGACCCAGTACTTC.

The V gene is TRBV20-1, the J gene TRBJ1-6; a weak D match, TRBD1 (5 bases). In germline, CDR1 is DFQATT, CDR2 SNEGSKA (reference sequence). Trimming took 0 bases from V and 9 from J, leaving 15 bases between them. This CDR3 spans 15 amino acids. CDR3 DNA sequence: TGCAGTGCTAGAGATCGGTCGGGGGAGGTTTCACCCCTCCACTTT. Translated, it gives CSARDRSGEVSPLHF.

The rearrangement links TRBV28 to TRBJ1-6; D might be TRBD1 (5 bases). The CDR3 covers 15 residues. Germline V CDR1 and CDR2: MDHEN, SYDVKM. The germline V and J ends were trimmed by 5 bases and 10 bases, with 18 bases remaining between them. The CDR3 nucleotides read TGTGCCAGCAGTGGGGAGTCAGGGAAAGGATCACCCCTCCACTTT. Translated: CASSGESGKGSPLHF.

The sample holds a few counts of this clonotype. The chain has TRBV7-8 and TRBJ2-2; D unclear. Trimming took 5 bases from V and 6 from J, leaving 10 bases between them. CDR1 SGHVS and CDR2 FQNEAQ come from the germline V gene. The CDR3 has 13 amino acids. The chain's CDR3 is CASSTGRPGELFF. The CDR3 DNA is TGTGCCAGCAGCACCGGAAGACCCGGGGAGCTGTTTTTT.

This chain joins TRBV20-1 and TRBJ2-1; TRBD2 matches at 10 bases. The germline CDR1 and CDR2 sequences are DFQATT and SNEGSKA (reference sequence). The CDR3 is 14 amino acids. V lost 5 bases and J lost 3; bases outside the gene matches: 4. For the CDR3, the DNA is TGCAGTGCTCGACTAGCGGGCAACTACAATGAGCAGTTCTTC. Translated: CSARLAGNYNEQFF.

The V and J genes are TRBV7-8 and TRBJ2-1, with TRBD1 identical over 9 bases. This CDR3 is built from 16 residues. The germline V gene encodes CDR1 SGHVS and CDR2 FQNEAQ. J was trimmed by 0 bases and V by 5 bases; bases with no gene match: 5. CDR3 protein: CASSLGQGLSYNEQFF. The CDR3 DNA reads as TGTGCCAGCAGCCTCGGACAGGGGCTCTCCTACAATGAGCAGTTCTTC.

This clonotype is labeled medium-sized. V usage is TRBV7-2 and J usage is TRBJ1-2; D is uncertain. The CDR3 loop spans 12 amino acids. Germline CDR1 and CDR2: SGHTA and FQGNSA. Trimming removed 4 bases at V and 0 bases at J, with 3 bases between. CDR3 loop: CASSSTNYGYTF. In nucleotides, the CDR3 is TGTGCCAGCAGCTCCACTAACTATGGCTACACCTTC.

This clonotype showed up just a few times. The chain employs TRBV18 and TRBJ1-1; D not certain. From germline, CDR1 is KGHSH and CDR2 LQKENI. The CDR3 loop spans 14 amino acids. Trimming removed 10 bases from V and 5 bases from J, with 20 bases in between. The CDR3 spells CATTGPTSETEAFF. In nucleotides, the CDR3 is TGTGCCACCACCGGGCCCACCAGTGAAACTGAAGCTTTCTTT.

This clonotype has a handful of counts. The chain joins TRBV4-3 to TRBJ2-1; D is tentatively TRBD1 or TRBD2 (5 bases each). This CDR3 comprises 14 residues. Deletions cut 0 bases from V and 8 bases from J, with 11 bases between. The V gene's germline CDR1 is LGHNA and CDR2 YSLEER. The CDR3 bases are TGCGCCAGCAGCCAAGAAGAGGGGTTCGATGAGCAGTTCTTC. Its translation: CASSQEEGFDEQFF.

This clonotype has a handful of counts. One end of the junction does not line up with germline, which may come from a read error. This sequence joins TRBV19 and TRBJ1-3, with 7 bases aligning to TRBD1. The CDR3 runs 16 residues. Per germline, CDR1 LNHDA and CDR2 SQIVND (reference sequence). CDR3 sequence: CASSPTGRGSENTIYF. For the CDR3, the DNA is TGTGCCAGTAGTCCGACAGGGAGAGGCTCTGAAAACACCATATATTTT.

This clonotype was detected once. The V gene is TRBV14, the J gene TRBJ1-4; D is perhaps TRBD1 (5 bases). V was shortened by 8 bases and J by 8 bases, with 15 bases between the two germline ends. The CDR3 runs to 13 residues. Per germline, CDR1 SGHDN and CDR2 FVKESK. CDR3: CASGRQLGEKLFF. The CDR3, as DNA: TGTGCCAGCGGGAGACAGTTGGGGGAAAAACTGTTTTTT. Together with reference TRBV14 and TRBJ1-4, the CDR3 gives the full variable domain: EAGVTQFPSHSVIEKGQTVTLRCDPISGHDNLYWYRRVMGKEIKFLLHFVKESKQDESGMPNNRFLAERTGGTYSTLKVQPAELEDSGVYFCASGRQLGEKLFFGSGTQLSVL.

This clonotype has more than one count but fewer than ten. The chain combines TRBV30 with TRBJ2-5; D ambiguous. Per the germline V gene, CDR1 is GTSNPN and CDR2 is SVGIG (reference sequence). CDR3 length: 12 amino acids. V was clipped by 4 bases and J by 1 base, with 7 bases between them. CDR3 protein: CAWTPRQETQYF. In DNA, the CDR3 is TGTGCCTGGACACCACGCCAAGAGACCCAGTACTTC.

This clonotype turned up a few times. The chain joins TRBV4-3 to TRBJ2-6, with D possibly matching TRBD1 (6 bases). V shed 1 base and J shed 1 base, with 8 bases lying between them. The CDR3 spans 16 residues. Looked up from germline, CDR1 is LGHNA and CDR2 is YSLEER. The CDR3 is CASSQVGGSGANVLTF. As DNA, the CDR3 is TGCGCCAGCAGCCAAGTAGGGGGTTCTGGGGCCAACGTCCTGACTTTC.